Below are 29 T cell receptor beta chains sequenced from a single sample in a study of immune reconstitution after stem cell transplant in scleroderma. TCRdb recomputed calls from the RT-PCR reads with MiXCR, one row per CDR3 protein. Here the sample spans 2,000 to 2,500 distinct CDR3 sequences, around 9.2% being singletons. Sample collection occurred before or after autologous hematopoietic stem cell transplantation (not recorded which). These receptors all stem from a male donor with systemic sclerosis.

With regard to this clonotype: A read error may be the cause here, since a much bigger clone is one base away. The gene calls are TRBV5-1 and TRBJ1-5, with D maybe TRBD1 (6 bases). Looked up from germline, CDR1 is SGHRS and CDR2 is YFSETQ. The germline V and J ends were trimmed by 3 bases and 4 bases, with 8 bases remaining between them. The CDR3 is 13 amino acids. The CDR3 DNA reads as TGCGCCAGCAGCTCACAGGGTAATCAGCCCCAGCATTTT. Its translation is CASSSQGNQPQHF.

This clonotype is labeled as medium-sized. CDR3 DNA: TGCGCCAGCAGCTTGGTAGAGGGAGGGTTCCAAGATACGCAGTATTTT. This translates into CASSLVEGGFQDTQYF. The gene calls are TRBV5-1 and TRBJ2-3; TRBD2 agrees at 7 bases. J was trimmed by 5 bases and V by 0 bases; bases with no gene match: 9. The germline V gene has CDR1 SGHRS and CDR2 YFSETQ. This CDR3 has 16 amino acids.

This clonotype was observed many times. The chain links TRBV28 to TRBJ2-7, with 12 nucleotides matching TRBD2. V shed 5 bases, J shed 0 bases, and the junction held 2 bases outside the gene matches. This CDR3 region has 15 residues. The germline CDR1 and CDR2 sequences are MDHEN and SYDVKM. This chain's CDR3 is CASSRTSGVSYEQYF. The CDR3 DNA reads as TGTGCCAGCAGTAGGACTAGCGGGGTCTCCTACGAGCAGTACTTC.

This clonotype was seen a few times. The gene calls are TRBV5-6 and TRBJ2-4, with 8 bases identical to TRBD1. CDR1 SGHDT and CDR2 YYEEEE come from the germline V gene. This CDR3 is 13 amino acids long. With V trimmed by 8 bases and J by 10 bases, 11 bases remained unmatched. The CDR3 nucleotides read TGTGCCAGTCTCGGACAGGGACGGAATATTCAGTACTTC. As protein: CASLGQGRNIQYF. The whole variable domain, remainder taken from reference TRBV5-6 and TRBJ2-4, is DAGVTQSPTHLIKTRGQQVTLRCSPKSGHDTVSWYQQALGQGPQFIFQYYEEEERQRGNFPDRFSGHQFPNYSSELNVNALLLGDSALYLCASLGQGRNIQYFGAGTRLSVL.

This clonotype counts as medium-sized. The chain recombines TRBV15 with TRBJ1-1; D remains ambiguous. Germline-derived CDR1 and CDR2 are LNHNV and YYDKDF (reference sequence). Trimming removed 5 bases at V and 11 bases at J, with 21 bases between. This CDR3 has 14 amino acids. The CDR3 loop reads CATSPSGNPSRAFF. The CDR3 nucleotides read TGTGCCACCAGCCCTTCTGGGAACCCTAGTAGGGCTTTCTTT.

In its sample, this clonotype ranks as medium-sized (0.01 to 0.1%). This sequence joins TRBV7-6 and TRBJ1-2, with D uncertain. The V gene's germline CDR1 is SGHVS and CDR2 FNYEAQ. CDR3 size: 14 residues. Between the trimmed V and J ends, which lost 0 bases and 8 bases, there was a span of 13 bases. The CDR3 is CASSLAELASGYTF. DNA for the CDR3: TGTGCCAGCAGCTTAGCGGAATTAGCCTCCGGCTACACCTTC.

This clonotype is categorized as medium-sized. The rearrangement joins TRBV4-3 to TRBJ2-3, with D unresolved. CDR1 LGHNA and CDR2 YSLEER come from the germline V gene. Trimming took off 0 bases at V and 0 bases at J, with 10 bases between the two ends. This CDR3 has 16 amino acids. In DNA form, the CDR3 reads TGCGCCAGCAGCCAAGATCGTTACCCTAGCACAGATACGCAGTATTTT. Residues: CASSQDRYPSTDTQYF.

The chain couples TRBV13 to TRBJ1-1, with a tentative D call TRBD1 (6 bases). CDR3 length: 13 amino acids. Trimming shortened V by 5 bases and J by 1 base, and 8 bases separated the two germline ends. The germline V gene encodes CDR1 PRHDT and CDR2 FYEKMQ (reference sequence). For the CDR3, the DNA is TGTGCCAGCAGCCAGACAGGGAACACTGAAGCTTTCTTT. It specifies CASSQTGNTEAFF. The whole variable domain, filled in from reference TRBV13 and TRBJ1-1, reads AAGVIQSPRHLIKEKRETATLKCYPIPRHDTVYWYQQGPGQDPQFLISFYEKMQSDKGSIPDRFSAQQFSDYHSELNMSSLELGDSALYFCASSQTGNTEAFFGQGTRLTVV.

This clonotype was seen only a few times. J is TRBJ2-7 and V is TRBV28, with no clear D. Germline CDR1 and CDR2: MDHEN and SYDVKM. The CDR3 spans 14 residues. V lost 2 bases and J lost 0, with 8 bases in between. The CDR3 DNA reads TGTGCCAGCAGTTTAGGATCTCCCTCCTACGAGCAGTACTTC. Translation gives CASSLGSPSYEQYF.

This clonotype is judged medium-sized. The rearrangement links TRBV6-6 to TRBJ1-3; unclear D gene. The germline V and J ends were trimmed by 0 bases and 7 bases, with 13 bases remaining between them. Germline V lookup: CDR1 MNHNY, CDR2 SVGAGI (reference sequence). The length of the CDR3 is 15 residues. CDR3 sequence reads: CASSYSSGFDNTIYF. The CDR3 coding sequence is TGTGCCAGCAGTTACTCATCGGGGTTTGATAACACCATATATTTT.

This clonotype is termed medium-sized (0.01 to 0.1%). J is TRBJ2-2 and V is TRBV6-2 or TRBV6-3; unclear D gene. The CDR3 is 11 amino acids. V was cut by 6 bases and J by 6 bases, with 5 bases left in between. Germline V gene lookup returns CDR1 MNHEY and CDR2 SVGEGT. The chain's CDR3 is CASSYPGELFF. Here the CDR3 DNA reads TGTGCCAGCAGCTACCCCGGGGAGCTGTTTTTT.

This clonotype was seen only a few times. The chain combines TRBV20-1 with TRBJ2-3; no clear D. V shed 0 bases and J shed 1 base, with 17 bases lying between them. CDR1 and CDR2 from the germline V gene are DFQATT and SNEGSKA (reference sequence). This CDR3 has 17 amino acids. The CDR3 spells CSARDPGRLGRTDTQYF. CDR3 bases: TGCAGTGCTAGAGATCCTGGCCGGCTAGGCCGCACAGATACGCAGTATTTT.

By sample fraction, this clonotype is medium-sized. The chain uses TRBV29-1 and TRBJ1-4; TRBD1 matches 8 bases. The CDR3 has 13 amino acids. Per germline, CDR1 SQVTM and CDR2 ANQGSEA. Trimming removed 6 bases from V and 8 bases from J; junction bases left unmatched: 8. The CDR3 here is CSVDQGAEEKLFF. In DNA, the CDR3 is TGCAGCGTCGACCAGGGGGCGGAGGAAAAACTGTTTTTT.

This clonotype was seen a few times. V usage is TRBV19 and J usage is TRBJ2-1; 10 bases align to TRBD2. The junction had 13 bases not matched to a gene; V was cut back by 11 bases and J by 3 bases. The CDR3 has 16 residues. The V gene's germline CDR1 is LNHDA and CDR2 SQIVND (reference sequence). CDR3 bases: TGTGCCGGTACTGTACGGCTAGCGGGGGACTACAATGAGCAGTTCTTC. Its protein is CAGTVRLAGDYNEQFF.

The CDR3 DNA reads as TGTGCCAGCAGTCCCGGGACAGGGATGCAGCCCCAGCATTTT. It is translated as CASSPGTGMQPQHF. The J gene is TRBJ1-5, the V gene TRBV12-3 or TRBV12-4, with 9 positions matching TRBD1. V shed 5 bases and J 7 bases; nucleotides not matched to a gene: 6. The CDR3 is 14 residues long.

As for this clonotype: A much larger clone is a single base away; this may be a read error. This chain links TRBV7-3 with TRBJ1-6; D is unclear. The CDR3 extends over 15 amino acids. Germline V gene data show CDR1 as SGHTA and CDR2 as FQGTGA. V was clipped by 1 base and J by 9 bases, with 13 bases between them. CDR3 DNA: TGTGCCAGCAGCTTAAAGTCAGCGACGGGTTCACCCCTCCACTTT. Encoded protein: CASSLKSATGSPLHF. Full variable domain (remainder filled in from reference TRBV7-3 and TRBJ1-6): GAGVSQTPSNKVTEKGKYVELRCDPISGHTALYWYRQSLGQGPEFLIYFQGTGAADDSGLPNDRFFAVRPEGSVSTLKIQRTERGDSAVYLCASSLKSATGSPLHFGNGTRLTVT.

By sample share, this clonotype is medium-sized. The rearrangement links TRBV20-1 to TRBJ2-7; D is perhaps TRBD1 or TRBD2 (6 bases each). The V end was cut by 0 bases, the J end by 6 bases, with 18 bases between. The V gene's germline CDR1 is DFQATT and CDR2 SNEGSKA (reference sequence). This CDR3 region has 15 residues. The CDR3 bases are TGCAGTGCTAGAGATGAAAGGGGGGACCATCTCGAGCAGTACTTC. Amino acid sequence: CSARDERGDHLEQYF.

Details on this clonotype: A single base separates this from a much larger clone, so it may be a read error. V is TRBV6-5 and J is TRBJ2-2; D may correspond to TRBD1 or TRBD2 (5 bases each). V shed 5 bases and J shed 16 bases, with 17 bases lying between them. The length of the CDR3 is 12 residues. Looked up from germline, CDR1 is MNHEY and CDR2 is SVGAGI. The CDR3 region has the DNA TGTGCCAGCAGTAACCTGAGGGGCCAGCCGTTTTTT. Translating it yields CASSNLRGQPFF.

This clonotype turned up a few times. The rearrangement uses TRBV16 and TRBJ1-2; D unresolved. CDR3 size: 14 residues. V gave up 2 bases and J gave up 2 bases, with 9 bases separating them. Germline values: CDR1 KGHSY, CDR2 FQNENV. CDR3: CASSQPVGNYGYTF. In nucleotides, the CDR3 is TGTGCCAGCAGCCAACCCGTCGGGAACTATGGCTACACCTTC.

By its share, this clonotype is medium-sized. The chain carries TRBV20-1 and TRBJ1-2, with a weak D call TRBD1 (5 bases). V lost 0 bases, J lost 5 bases, and 16 bases lay in between. CDR1 is DFQATT and CDR2 is SNEGSKA in the germline V gene (reference sequence). The CDR3 has 15 amino acids. This chain's CDR3 is CSARDRGQGNYGYTF. As DNA, the CDR3 is TGCAGTGCTAGAGATCGAGGCCAGGGAAATTATGGCTACACCTTC.

By sample fraction, this clonotype is medium-sized. The chain combines TRBV5-1 with TRBJ2-3; tentatively, D is TRBD2 (6 bases). This CDR3 is 14 amino acids long. Germline V gene lookup returns CDR1 SGHRS and CDR2 YFSETQ. Trimming pared 4 bases from V and 8 bases from J, leaving 17 bases between. The CDR3 region is CASSERIEGGTQYF. CDR3 sequence (DNA): TGCGCCAGCAGCGAGAGAATCGAGGGAGGTACGCAGTATTTT.

In its sample, this clonotype ranks as medium-sized (0.01 to 0.1%). The chain combines TRBV20-1 with TRBJ2-1; D tentatively fits TRBD1 or TRBD2 (6 bases each). This CDR3 comprises 15 residues. In germline, CDR1 is DFQATT, CDR2 SNEGSKA (reference sequence). The ends were cut back, 5 bases at V and 5 bases at J, with 19 bases in the middle. The CDR3 DNA sequence: TGCAGTGCTGGGGGCGGGGCCGGTCCTAACAATGAGCAGTTCTTC. It yields the protein CSAGGGAGPNNEQFF.

This clonotype is deemed medium-sized (0.01 to 0.1%). A junction boundary mismatches the germline segment, possibly from a read error. CDR3 sequence: CSVEDRLGYNEQFF. For the CDR3, the DNA is TGCAGCGTCGAAGACAGGTTGGGCTACAATGAGCAGTTCTTC. V gene TRBV29-1 combines with J gene TRBJ2-1; D is possibly TRBD1 (6 bases). Germline CDR1 SQVTM, CDR2 ANQGSEA. There are 14 residues in the CDR3.

The chain has TRBV20-1 and TRBJ1-2, with a weak D call TRBD1 (5 bases). CDR1 DFQATT and CDR2 SNEGSKA come from the germline V gene (reference sequence). Trimming shortened V by 0 bases and J by 3 bases, and 11 bases separated the two germline ends. The CDR3 totals 14 residues. CDR3 DNA: TGCAGTGCTAGAGATCAGGGCAGGTACTATGGCTACACCTTC. It yields the protein CSARDQGRYYGYTF.

By share, this clonotype ranks as large. The rearrangement joins TRBV28 to TRBJ2-3, with D uncertain. The V gene lost 6 bases and the J gene lost 3 bases, with 16 bases spanning the gap. The CDR3 runs 15 residues. CDR1 MDHEN and CDR2 SYDVKM come from the germline V gene. The CDR3 bases are TGTGCCAGCAGCTCCTCATCCTTTTATACAGATACGCAGTATTTT. This encodes CASSSSSFYTDTQYF.

By share, this clonotype counts as medium-sized. One junction end does not reproduce the germline sequence, and a read error may be involved. The chain uses TRBV29-1 and TRBJ2-1; D is possibly TRBD1 (6 bases). Germline V CDR1 and CDR2: SQVTM, ANQGSEA. The CDR3 loop spans 12 amino acids. Here the CDR3 DNA reads TGCAGCGTTGAAGTTGGGAGAGCAGGGGTCCACTTC. Its protein product is CSVEVGRAGVHF.

This clonotype is medium-sized. V gene TRBV28 combines with J gene TRBJ1-2, with 7 bases fitting TRBD1. The CDR3 sequence is 14 residues long. Germline-derived CDR1 and CDR2 are MDHEN and SYDVKM. Trimming cost V 2 bases and J 1 base; bases outside gene matches: 1. CDR3 sequence (DNA): TGTGCCAGCAGTTTAACAGGGGATAACTATGGCTACACCTTC. Amino acids: CASSLTGDNYGYTF.

Only a few counts were recorded for this clonotype. V and J are TRBV4-3 and TRBJ1-6, with TRBD1 matching over 10 bases. The length of the CDR3 is 13 residues. Trimming took 5 bases from V and 9 from J; bases not matched to a gene: 1. CDR1 is LGHNA and CDR2 is YSLEER in the germline V gene. The CDR3 is CASSGQGGSPLHF. DNA of the CDR3: TGCGCCAGCAGCGGACAGGGGGGTTCACCCCTCCACTTT.

Relative to its sample, this clonotype is medium-sized. The CDR3 region is CSALQGVRGRTSYEQYF. The CDR3 bases are TGCAGTGCTCTCCAGGGCGTCAGGGGGCGGACGAGCTACGAGCAGTACTTC. The chain joins TRBV20-1 to TRBJ2-7; 8 bases map to TRBD1. Trimming removed 5 bases from V and 3 bases from J; junction bases left unmatched: 18. Germline CDR1 reads DFQATT; CDR2 reads SNEGSKA (reference sequence). CDR3 size: 17 residues.